This entry lists 3 T cell receptor beta chains sequenced from one sample in a study of naive and memory T cell subsets. Study findings and constraints: Possibly reflecting memory cells re-expressing CD45RA, a few larger clonotypes occurred in naive repertoires, especially CD8.

These TCRs are of unknown antigen specificity. The beta constant-region primer was an equimolar mix of two oligonucleotides covering TRBC1 and TRBC2. Four rounds of PCR amplified the ligated cDNA using nested alpha and beta constant-region primers plus SP2. TCRdb analysed the UMI-ligation and nested PCR reads with MiXCR anew, one entry per CDR3 protein. The table has around 83,000 distinct CDR3 sequences, approximately 10% seen once. Sequencing used naive CD4+ T cells from blood. The receptors shown here come from a human donor in good health.

There are a few counts of this clonotype. This chain joins TRBV20-1 and TRBJ1-2; TRBD1 aligns across 7 bases. CDR3 length: 12 amino acids. Germline CDR1 DFQATT, CDR2 SNEGSKA (reference sequence). This CDR3 reads CALTGRLPGYTF. The CDR3 DNA follows: TGCGCACTGACAGGGCGCCTCCCCGGCTACACCTTC.

The chain employs TRBV7-2 and TRBJ2-7; D perhaps matches TRBD1 (6 bases). This CDR3 contains 17 residues. Germline-derived CDR1 and CDR2 are SGHTA and FQGNSA. Deletions cut 5 bases from V and 4 bases from J, with 24 bases between. In DNA, the CDR3 is TGTGCCAGCAGCACCCAGATCGCTCCAGGGGCCCCTTACGAGCAGTACTTC. Translation: CASSTQIAPGAPYEQYF.

V gene TRBV29-1 combines with J gene TRBJ2-7; D might be TRBD1 (5 bases). CDR3 size: 11 residues. V was trimmed by 5 bases and J by 6 bases, leaving 11 bases between them. Per the germline V gene, CDR1 is SQVTM and CDR2 is ANQGSEA. The CDR3 spells CSVFRGGEQYF. CDR3 nucleotide sequence: TGCAGCGTTTTTAGGGGTGGCGAGCAGTACTTC.